These 21 T cell receptor beta chains came from one sample sequenced in a study of blood T cell repertoires in COVID-19. The protocol was immunoSEQ multiplex PCR, while the TCRdb copy is restricted to in-frame clones and leaves out a portion. The sample contains fewer than 350,000 clones, about 92% of which appear only once. Sequenced input: peripheral blood. The source of these receptors is an older woman with COVID-19, enrolled during active disease.

This chain uses TRBV5-8 with TRBJ1-2, with D unresolved. Germline CDR1 is SGHTS and CDR2 is YDEGEE. The CDR3 length is 13 residues. V lost 2 bases to trimming and J lost 5 bases, with 10 bases between them. DNA for the CDR3: TGTGCCAGCAGCTTAGACATATCTTATGGCTACACCTTC. It encodes CASSLDISYGYTF.

This clone appeared a single time. The chain joins TRBV27 to TRBJ2-2; no clear D. This CDR3 contains 13 residues. CDR1 is MNHEY and CDR2 is SMNVEV in the germline V gene (reference sequence). Trimming stripped 5 bases from V and 1 base from J, with 5 bases between. For the CDR3, the DNA is TGTGCCAGCAGTCCGGTGAACACCGGGGAGCTGTTTTTT. Translated: CASSPVNTGELFF.

Turning to this clone: This sample also contains other DNA sequences that code for the same CDR3. This chain joins TRBV6-5 and TRBJ1-2; TRBD1 aligns across 7 bases. Germline V gene data show CDR1 as MNHEY and CDR2 as SVGAGI. This CDR3 region has 13 residues. V gave up 6 bases and J gave up 8 bases; unmatched junction bases: 9. CDR3 DNA sequence: TGTGCCAGCAGCCCCACAGGGGAACGAGGCTACACCTTC. Its translation: CASSPTGERGYTF.

V gene TRBV15 combines with J gene TRBJ2-3; 13 bases align to TRBD2. Trimming at V came to 5 bases and at J to 3 bases, leaving 5 bases not matched to a gene. This CDR3 is built from 16 residues. CDR1 LNHNV and CDR2 YYDKDF come from the germline V gene (reference sequence). Here the CDR3 reads CATSPGTSGATDTQYF. CDR3 DNA sequence: TGTGCCACCAGCCCGGGGACTAGCGGGGCGACAGATACGCAGTATTTT.

V is TRBV18 and J is TRBJ1-1; D not certain. The CDR3 contains 13 residues. The V gene's germline CDR1 is KGHSH and CDR2 LQKENI. V lost 6 bases and J lost 7, with 15 bases in between. The chain's CDR3 is CASSGSLGGEAFF. CDR3 DNA sequence: TGTGCCAGCTCCGGGAGCCTGGGCGGTGAAGCTTTCTTT.

The chain combines TRBV12-3 or TRBV12-4 with TRBJ2-7, with TRBD1 matching over 7 bases. J gave up 9 bases and V 5 bases, and 7 bases lay outside the gene matches. This CDR3 is built from 12 residues. CDR3 in DNA: TGTGCCAGCAGTCCAGAGGACAGGTCGCAGTACTTC. The encoded protein is CASSPEDRSQYF.

CDR3 residues: CASSPSGYSGNTIYF. The CDR3 nucleotides are TGTGCCAGCAGCCCGTCGGGGTACTCTGGAAACACCATATATTTT. The chain employs TRBV3-1 (or the pseudogene TRBV3-2) and TRBJ1-3; D uncertain. The germline gives CDR1 LGHDT, CDR2 YNNKEL (reference sequence). The V end lost 4 bases, the J end lost 0 bases, and 10 bases lay between the germline ends. The length of the CDR3 is 15 residues.

This clone was seen only once. The chain has TRBV4-2 and TRBJ2-4; D remains unclear. The V end lost 5 bases, the J end lost 8 bases, and 16 bases lay between the germline ends. This CDR3 contains 14 residues. From germline, CDR1 is LGHNA and CDR2 YNFKEQ. This CDR3 reads CASSSSQAKDIQYF. DNA for the CDR3: TGTGCCAGCAGCTCTTCGCAGGCTAAGGACATTCAGTACTTC.

This clone was detected once. The V gene is TRBV10-3, the J gene TRBJ1-1, with D tentatively TRBD1 (5 bases). With 2 bases removed from V and 9 bases from J, the gap between germline ends came to 7 bases. The CDR3 contains 11 residues. The germline CDR1 and CDR2 sequences are ENHRY and SYGVKD. The CDR3 region is CAISEAGQAFF. CDR3 bases: TGTGCCATCAGTGAGGCAGGGCAAGCTTTCTTT.

The chain uses TRBV21-1 and TRBJ2-2; the table gives TRBD1 as D, unverified against the DNA. TRBV21-1 is an annotated pseudogene. This CDR3 region has 20 residues. In nucleotides, the CDR3 is TGTGCCAGCAGCAATGAGTCTGAGGTGACCGGGACAGCAACTACCGGGGAGCTGTTTTTT. It is translated as CASSNESEVTGTATTGELFF.

The chain recombines TRBV6-6 with TRBJ1-2, with D maybe TRBD1 (6 bases). The V end lost 5 bases, the J end lost 4 bases, and 11 bases lay between the germline ends. This CDR3 has 13 residues. Per the germline V gene, CDR1 is MNHNY and CDR2 is SVGAGI (reference sequence). The CDR3 nucleotides are TGTGCCAGCAGTCAGACAGGAGCCTATGGCTACACCTTC. This translates into CASSQTGAYGYTF.

The chain has TRBV10-3 and TRBJ2-7, with D hard to call. There are 11 residues in the CDR3. Germline assignment: CDR1 ENHRY and CDR2 SYGVKD. Trimming took 3 bases from V and 3 from J, leaving 3 bases between them. CDR3 bases: TGTGCCATCAGTGACGGCTACGAGCAGTACTTC. The encoded protein is CAISDGYEQYF.

This clone has just one count. This chain joins TRBV12-3 or TRBV12-4 and TRBJ2-3, with 7 bases that match TRBD2. J gave up 4 bases and V 3 bases, and 1 base lay outside the gene matches. There are 13 residues in the CDR3. Written as DNA, the CDR3 is TGTGCCAGCAGTTTCCGGGGGGCAGATACGCAGTATTTT. Translated: CASSFRGADTQYF.

CDR3 sequence reads: CASSREAGTEQYF. CDR3 coding DNA: TGTGCCAGCAGCCGAGAAGCGGGTACCGAGCAGTACTTC. The chain recombines TRBV13 with TRBJ2-7, with TRBD2 as a possible D gene (6 bases). The CDR3 spans 13 residues. Trimming stripped 5 bases from V and 6 bases from J, with 14 bases between. Germline CDR1 and CDR2: PRHDT and FYEKMQ (reference sequence).

This clone has just a few counts. V is TRBV7-2 and J is TRBJ1-2, with 7 bases lining up with TRBD1. CDR1 and CDR2 (germline): SGHTA, FQGNSA. CDR3 size: 15 residues. The V gene end was trimmed by 4 bases and the J gene end by 4 bases; junction bases not matched to a gene: 9. As DNA, the CDR3 is TGTGCCAGCAGCTCCCCAGGGGGGACACGCTATGGCTACACCTTC. The encoded protein is CASSSPGGTRYGYTF.

This rearrangement joins TRBV3-1 (or the pseudogene TRBV3-2) to TRBJ1-1, with 10 bases identical to TRBD1. The V gene end was trimmed by 1 base and the J gene end by 4 bases; junction bases not matched to a gene: 6. The germline CDR1 and CDR2 sequences are LGHDT and YNNKEL (reference sequence). The CDR3 covers 16 residues. CDR3 protein: CASSQGGTGVGTEAFF. The CDR3 nucleotides read TGTGCCAGCAGCCAAGGCGGGACAGGGGTGGGCACTGAAGCTTTCTTT.

The J gene is TRBJ1-2, the V gene TRBV19; 9 nucleotides agree with TRBD1. Per the germline V gene, CDR1 is LNHDA and CDR2 is SQIVND (reference sequence). The J segment lost 7 bases and the V segment lost 7 bases, leaving 4 bases of the junction unmatched. The length of the CDR3 is 12 residues. The CDR3 loop is CASTTGGTGYTF. In DNA, the CDR3 is TGTGCCAGTACCACAGGGGGCACTGGCTACACCTTC.

This sequence joins TRBV9 and TRBJ1-1; 9 bases agree with TRBD1. The germline V gene encodes CDR1 SGDLS and CDR2 YYNGEE. The V segment lost 0 bases and the J segment 10 bases; nucleotides outside the gene matches: 7. This CDR3 has 14 amino acids. CDR3 nucleotide sequence: TGTGCCAGCAGCGTAGGGGACAGGGCCGGTCGAGCTTTCTTT. Its translation: CASSVGDRAGRAFF.

This clone was counted a few times. The chain links TRBV6-5 to TRBJ1-3; D is ambiguous. Germline V gene lookup returns CDR1 MNHEY and CDR2 SVGAGI. The V end lost 2 bases, the J end lost 4 bases, and 9 bases lay between the germline ends. This CDR3 is built from 14 residues. CDR3 sequence: CASSYEGSGNTIYF. The DNA for the CDR3 is TGTGCCAGCAGTTACGAGGGATCCGGAAACACCATATATTTT.

This clone turned up a few times. The rearrangement joins TRBV7-9 to TRBJ2-3, with 9 nucleotides matching TRBD2. This CDR3 has 15 residues. From germline, CDR1 is SEHNR and CDR2 FQNEAQ (reference sequence). J gave up 3 bases and V 4 bases, and 5 bases lay outside the gene matches. The CDR3 nucleotides read TGTGCCAGCAGCTCATTAGCGGGGGCGACAGATACGCAGTATTTT. As protein: CASSSLAGATDTQYF.

The rearrangement uses TRBV6-5 and TRBJ2-4; D unresolved. The CDR3 covers 13 residues. Per the germline V gene, CDR1 is MNHEY and CDR2 is SVGAGI. Trimming cost V 3 bases and J 13 bases, with 16 bases left between them. The CDR3, as DNA: TGTGCCAGCAGTTATATTAAGGAACAGTTCCAGTACTTC. This codes for CASSYIKEQFQYF.